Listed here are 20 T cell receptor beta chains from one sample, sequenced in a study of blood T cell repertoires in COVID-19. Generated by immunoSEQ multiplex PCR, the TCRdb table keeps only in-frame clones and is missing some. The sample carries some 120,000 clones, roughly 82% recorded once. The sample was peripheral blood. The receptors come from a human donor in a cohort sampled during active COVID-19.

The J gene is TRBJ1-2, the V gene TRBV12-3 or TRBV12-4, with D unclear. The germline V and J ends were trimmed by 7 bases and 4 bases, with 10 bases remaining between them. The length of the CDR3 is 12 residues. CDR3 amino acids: CASKLYGYGYTF. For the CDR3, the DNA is TGTGCCAGCAAGCTGTACGGCTATGGCTACACCTTC.

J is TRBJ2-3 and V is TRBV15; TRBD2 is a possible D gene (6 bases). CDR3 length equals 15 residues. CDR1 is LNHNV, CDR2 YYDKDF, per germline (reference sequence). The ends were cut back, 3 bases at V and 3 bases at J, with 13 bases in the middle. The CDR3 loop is CATSSDARETDTQYF. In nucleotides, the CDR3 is TGTGCCACCAGCAGTGATGCACGGGAGACAGATACGCAGTATTTT. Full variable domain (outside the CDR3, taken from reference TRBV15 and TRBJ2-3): DAMVIQNPRYQVTQFGKPVTLSCSQTLNHNVMYWYQQKSSQAPKLLFHYYDKDFNNEADTPDNFQSRRPNTSFCFLDIRSPGLGDTAMYLCATSSDARETDTQYFGPGTRLTVL.

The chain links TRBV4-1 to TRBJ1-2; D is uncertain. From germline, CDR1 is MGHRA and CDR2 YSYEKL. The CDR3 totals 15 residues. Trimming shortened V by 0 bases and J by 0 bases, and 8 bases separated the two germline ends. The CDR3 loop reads CASSQDPSANYGYTF. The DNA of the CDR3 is TGCGCCAGCAGCCAAGATCCCAGTGCTAACTATGGCTACACCTTC.

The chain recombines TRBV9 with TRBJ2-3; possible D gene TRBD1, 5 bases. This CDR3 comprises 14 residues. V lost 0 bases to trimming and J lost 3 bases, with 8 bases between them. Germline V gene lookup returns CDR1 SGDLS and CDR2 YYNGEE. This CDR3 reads CASSVGRATDTQYF. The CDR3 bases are TGTGCCAGCAGCGTAGGCAGGGCTACAGATACGCAGTATTTT.

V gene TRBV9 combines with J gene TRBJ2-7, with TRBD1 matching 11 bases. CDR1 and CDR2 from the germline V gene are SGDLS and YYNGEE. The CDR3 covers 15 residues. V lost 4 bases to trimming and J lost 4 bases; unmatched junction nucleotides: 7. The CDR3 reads CASSTRDRGFYEQYF. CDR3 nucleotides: TGTGCCAGCAGCACCCGGGACAGGGGGTTTTACGAGCAGTACTTC.

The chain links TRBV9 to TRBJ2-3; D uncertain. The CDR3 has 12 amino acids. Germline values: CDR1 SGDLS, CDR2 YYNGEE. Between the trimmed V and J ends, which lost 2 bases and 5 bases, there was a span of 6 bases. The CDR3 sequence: CASSVERDTQYF. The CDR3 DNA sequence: TGTGCCAGCAGCGTGGAGCGAGATACGCAGTATTTT.

The CDR3 region is CASSQVEDYEQYF. Here the CDR3 DNA reads TGCGCCAGCAGCCAGGTTGAGGACTACGAGCAGTACTTC. This rearrangement joins TRBV4-1 to TRBJ2-7; unclear D gene. CDR3 length: 13 residues. Per germline, CDR1 MGHRA and CDR2 YSYEKL. V lost 3 bases and J 3 bases, leaving 9 bases between the germline ends.

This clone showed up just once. CDR3 nucleotides: TGCAGCGATTTAGCAGGGGATTCAAGAGCTTTCTTT. Translating it yields CSDLAGDSRAFF. This chain links TRBV29-1 with TRBJ1-1; D is possibly TRBD1 (6 bases). The CDR3 has 12 residues. Trimming pared 7 bases from V and 10 bases from J, leaving 19 bases between. Germline lookup yields CDR1 SQVTM and CDR2 ANQGSEA.

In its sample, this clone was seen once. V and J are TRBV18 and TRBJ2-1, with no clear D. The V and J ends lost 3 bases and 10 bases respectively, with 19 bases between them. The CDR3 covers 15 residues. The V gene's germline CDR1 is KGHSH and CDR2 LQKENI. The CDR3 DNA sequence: TGTGCCAGCTCACCCGGAGTCAACTACCCCACAGAGCAGTTCTTC. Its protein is CASSPGVNYPTEQFF.

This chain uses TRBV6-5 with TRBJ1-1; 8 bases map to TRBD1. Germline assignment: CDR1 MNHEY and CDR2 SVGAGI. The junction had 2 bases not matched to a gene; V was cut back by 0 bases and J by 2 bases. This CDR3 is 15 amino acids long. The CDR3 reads CASSYSGQGNTEAFF. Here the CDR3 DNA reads TGTGCCAGCAGTTACTCAGGACAGGGAAACACTGAAGCTTTCTTT.

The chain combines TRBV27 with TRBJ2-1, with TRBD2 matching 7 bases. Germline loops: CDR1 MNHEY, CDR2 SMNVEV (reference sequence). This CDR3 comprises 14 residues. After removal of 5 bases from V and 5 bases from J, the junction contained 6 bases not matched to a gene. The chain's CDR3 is CASSPRTSNNEQFF. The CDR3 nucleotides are TGTGCCAGCAGTCCGCGGACTAGTAACAATGAGCAGTTCTTC.

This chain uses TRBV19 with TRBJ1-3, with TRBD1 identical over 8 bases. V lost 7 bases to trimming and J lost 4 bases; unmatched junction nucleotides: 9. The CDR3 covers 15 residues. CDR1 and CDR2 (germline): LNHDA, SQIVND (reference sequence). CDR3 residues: CASTQGDGRGNTIYF. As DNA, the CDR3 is TGTGCCAGTACACAGGGGGACGGACGAGGAAACACCATATATTTT.

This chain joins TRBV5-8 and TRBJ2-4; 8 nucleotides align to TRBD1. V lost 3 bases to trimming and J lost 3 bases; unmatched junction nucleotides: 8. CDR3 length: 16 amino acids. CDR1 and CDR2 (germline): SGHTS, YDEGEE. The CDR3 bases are TGTGCCAGCAGCTGGACAGGGTTTGATGTCAAAAACATTCAGTACTTC. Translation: CASSWTGFDVKNIQYF.

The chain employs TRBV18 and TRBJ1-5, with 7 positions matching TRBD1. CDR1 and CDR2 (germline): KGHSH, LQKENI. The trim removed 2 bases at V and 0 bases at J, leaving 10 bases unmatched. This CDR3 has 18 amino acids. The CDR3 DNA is TGTGCCAGCTCACCATATGGCGGGACAGATTATAGCAATCAGCCCCAGCATTTT. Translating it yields CASSPYGGTDYSNQPQHF.

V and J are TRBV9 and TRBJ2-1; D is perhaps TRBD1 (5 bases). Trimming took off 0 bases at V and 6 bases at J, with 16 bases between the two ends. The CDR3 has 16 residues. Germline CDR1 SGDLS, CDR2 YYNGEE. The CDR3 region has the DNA TGTGCCAGCAGCGTAGAGGCCCAGGGATTCGCCAATGAGCAGTTCTTC. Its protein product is CASSVEAQGFANEQFF. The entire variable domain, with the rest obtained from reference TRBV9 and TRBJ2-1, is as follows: DSGVTQTPKHLITATGQRVTLRCSPRSGDLSVYWYQQSLDQGLQFLIQYYNGEERAKGNILERFSAQQFPDLHSELNLSSLELGDSALYFCASSVEAQGFANEQFFGPGTRLTVL.

The CDR3 DNA reads TGTGCCAGCACAGGGGCGCGTAATTCACCCCTCCACTTT. Amino acid sequence: CASTGARNSPLHF. The chain employs TRBV2 and TRBJ1-6, with D perhaps matching TRBD1 (6 bases). Germline assignment: CDR1 SNHLY and CDR2 FYNNEI. This CDR3 has 13 residues. V was shortened by 7 bases and J by 6 bases, with 10 bases between the two germline ends.

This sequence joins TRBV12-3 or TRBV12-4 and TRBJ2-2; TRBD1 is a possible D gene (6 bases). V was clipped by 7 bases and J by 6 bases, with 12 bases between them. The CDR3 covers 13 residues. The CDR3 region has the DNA TGTGCCAGCACATCGACAGGCGCCGGGGAGCTGTTTTTT. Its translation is CASTSTGAGELFF.

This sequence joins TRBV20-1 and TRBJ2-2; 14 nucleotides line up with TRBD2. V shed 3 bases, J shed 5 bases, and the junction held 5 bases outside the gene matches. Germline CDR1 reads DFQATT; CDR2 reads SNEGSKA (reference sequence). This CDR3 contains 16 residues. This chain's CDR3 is CSASAGLAGGTGELFF. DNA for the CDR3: TGCAGTGCTAGTGCTGGACTAGCGGGAGGAACCGGGGAGCTGTTTTTT.

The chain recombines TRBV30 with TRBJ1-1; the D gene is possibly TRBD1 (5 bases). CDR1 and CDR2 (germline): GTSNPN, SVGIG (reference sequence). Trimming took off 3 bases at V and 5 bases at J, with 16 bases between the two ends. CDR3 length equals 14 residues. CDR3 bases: TGTGCCTGGAGCGCTGAAGGGGTGGGAACTGAAGCTTTCTTT. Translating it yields CAWSAEGVGTEAFF.

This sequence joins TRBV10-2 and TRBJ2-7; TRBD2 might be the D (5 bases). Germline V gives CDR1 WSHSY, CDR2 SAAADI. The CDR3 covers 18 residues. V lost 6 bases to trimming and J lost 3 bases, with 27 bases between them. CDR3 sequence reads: CASRPLRTDSASRYEQYF. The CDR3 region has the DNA TGCGCCAGCAGGCCCCTTCGGACGGACTCGGCCTCCCGCTACGAGCAGTACTTC.